The T cell receptor beta chain under discussion was sequenced for a study of T cell responses to AZD1222 COVID-19 vaccine. CDR3 length: 15 amino acids. Germline CDR1 reads LNHDA; CDR2 reads SQIVND (reference sequence). V lost 5 bases, J lost 4 bases, and 4 bases stayed unmatched. Study results and limitations: Among spike-specific TCRs, nearly half reportedly target unmutated variant regions. Repertoire sampling happened only post peak T cell response. With two AZD1222 doses given, Spike-specific TCR breadth and depth both rose.

Notes on this clone: Its antigen is as yet unknown.

Assay used: immunoSEQ multiplex PCR; TCRdb lists only in-frame clones, some missing. Altogether tens of thousands of clones are present, more than 70% being singletons, with the ten largest covering more than 8.5%. This TCR derives from an adult in good health. This sample comprised peripheral blood, obtained on day 0 of AZD1222 vaccination. The chain carries TRBV19 and TRBJ2-1; 11 positions agree with TRBD1. Written as DNA, the CDR3 is TGTGCCAGTAGTCCTGGGACAGGGGGATACAATGAGCAGTTCTTC. As protein: CASSPGTGGYNEQFF.